The sample holds many counts of the clone carrying this TCR beta chain. The sample is drawn from a study of T cells in Graves' hyperthyroidism and ophthalmopathy. It was RNA transcripts that yielded the amplified TCR beta CDR3 regions. Primed by the HTBI set, a first-round RT-PCR was run on the TCR CDR3. TCRdb passed the multiplex PCR reads through MiXCR, listing each CDR3 protein once. This table holds hundreds of thousands of distinct CDR3 sequences, over 10% found once. CDR3 length: 14 amino acids. Germline CDR1 and CDR2: KGHSH and LQKENI. Trimming shortened V by 3 bases and J by 0 bases, and 9 bases separated the two germline ends. Participants, patients aged 18 to 65, had newly diagnosed hyperthyroidism with a duration under 2 months.

The receptor's source is a woman aged 18-29 years with Graves' hyperthyroidism. Specimen: blood. The rearrangement uses TRBV18 and TRBJ2-7, with D perhaps being TRBD1 or TRBD2 (5 bases each). The CDR3 loop reads CASSPAGSSYEQYF. CDR3 nucleotide sequence: TGTGCCAGCTCACCCGCAGGGAGCTCCTACGAGCAGTACTTC.